This T cell receptor (beta chain) was documented in a study of regulatory dendritic cells for organ transplantation. Whole-study context: Regulatory dendritic cells were monocyte-derived, receiving vitamin D3 on days 0 and 4 and IL-10 on day 4.

The CDR3 sequence is 16 residues long. Whole-study findings and limits: Regulatory dendritic cells appeared to expand memory CD8+ clones less than mature ones.

In this sample, this clone turned up once. Its antigen is unidentified. Allogeneic regulatory or mature dendritic cells were co-cultured for 5 days with CFSE-labeled sorted T cells at 1:10. Clones were sequenced by immunoSEQ multiplex PCR, and TCRdb holds only the in-frame ones, with some missing. The table lists approximately 12,000 clones, roughly 69% of them singletons. J is TRBJ2-3 and V is TRBV1; the table names TRBD2, a call not compared with the DNA. TRBV1 is termed a pseudogene. This receptor was identified in a human donor in good health. Sequencing was carried out using naive CD4+ T cells from blood cultured with regulatory dendritic cells. Subset meaning: CD45RA+ naive T cells. The CDR3 protein is CTSRERGGNFTDTQYF. In DNA form, the CDR3 reads TGCACCAGCAGGGAGCGGGGGGGGAATTTCACAGATACGCAGTATTTT.